What follows are 29 T cell receptor beta chains derived from one specimen sequenced in a study of identical twins. TCRdb processed the 5' RACE reads anew with MiXCR; each CDR3 protein has one entry. The sample includes under 250,000 distinct CDR3 sequences, around 7.6% of them seen just once. These data are also associated with another study on yellow fever vaccine responses in identical twins.

Sequencing was performed on CD8+ T cells sorted from blood. Receptor source: a woman aged 18-35 years in good health.

In this sample, this clonotype turned up many times. The chain employs TRBV29-1 and TRBJ2-3; D remains unclear. The CDR3 length is 12 residues. Between the trimmed V and J ends, which lost 0 bases and 4 bases, there was a span of 5 bases. CDR1 and CDR2 (germline): SQVTM, ANQGSEA. The CDR3 sequence is CSVEDRADTQYF. In DNA form, the CDR3 reads TGCAGCGTTGAAGATAGAGCAGATACGCAGTATTTT.

This chain joins TRBV6-1 and TRBJ2-1, with TRBD2 matching 11 bases. The trim removed 7 bases at V and 3 bases at J, leaving 5 bases unmatched. The CDR3 length is 15 residues. CDR1 is MNHNS and CDR2 is SASEGT in the germline V gene. CDR3 nucleotide sequence: TGTGCCAGCACCGGGACTAGCGGAGACTACAATGAGCAGTTCTTC. Translation gives CASTGTSGDYNEQFF.

V gene TRBV27 combines with J gene TRBJ1-2; a possible D gene is TRBD1 (5 bases). V dropped 5 bases and J dropped 4 bases, with 17 bases sitting between them. The CDR3 is made up of 15 amino acids. From germline, CDR1 is MNHEY and CDR2 SMNVEV (reference sequence). Here the CDR3 DNA reads TGTGCCAGCAGTCTAGCACGGGACTCCCTCTATGGCTACACCTTC. Amino acid sequence: CASSLARDSLYGYTF.

This clonotype was counted many times. The chain employs TRBV2 and TRBJ2-1; the D is unclear. This CDR3 region has 13 residues. Looked up from germline, CDR1 is SNHLY and CDR2 is FYNNEI. V was pared by 1 base and J by 3 bases, with 4 bases between. CDR3: CASSEGHYNEQFF. CDR3 sequence (DNA): TGTGCCAGCAGTGAAGGGCACTACAATGAGCAGTTCTTC.

This chain joins TRBV28 and TRBJ2-4, with no clear D. CDR1 is MDHEN, CDR2 SYDVKM, per germline. V was clipped by 2 bases and J by 0 bases, with 11 bases between them. The CDR3 length is 16 residues. The CDR3 loop is CASSLKSSVAKNIQYF. The CDR3 nucleotides read TGTGCCAGCAGTTTAAAATCGTCAGTAGCCAAAAACATTCAGTACTTC.

This clonotype was seen a handful of times. The chain has TRBV4-2 and TRBJ2-3; possibly TRBD2 for D (5 bases). Germline V gene data show CDR1 as LGHNA and CDR2 as YNFKEQ. The length of the CDR3 is 16 residues. The V end lost 0 bases, the J end lost 5 bases, and 15 bases lay between the germline ends. The CDR3 spells CASSQESGRGVDTQYF. DNA of the CDR3: TGTGCCAGCAGCCAAGAAAGTGGGAGAGGAGTAGATACGCAGTATTTT.

This clonotype showed up just a few times. The chain uses TRBV5-5 and TRBJ2-7; 7 positions match TRBD1. V lost 0 bases and J lost 2; bases outside the gene matches: 5. CDR1 is SGHKS and CDR2 is YYEKEE in the germline V gene (reference sequence). The CDR3 runs to 15 residues. For the CDR3, the DNA is TGTGCCAGCAGCTTGGTACTACAGGGGACCTACGAGCAGTACGTC. It is translated as CASSLVLQGTYEQYV.

The chain uses TRBV29-1 and TRBJ2-1, with 12 bases matching TRBD2. Germline trimming cut 1 base from V and 3 bases from J; bases unmatched to any gene: 7. The germline V gene encodes CDR1 SQVTM and CDR2 ANQGSEA. The CDR3 totals 17 residues. CDR3 protein: CSVEGLAGGKFYNEQFF. The CDR3, as DNA: TGCAGCGTTGAAGGGCTAGCGGGAGGGAAATTCTACAATGAGCAGTTCTTC.

This clonotype was seen a few times. The chain recombines TRBV20-1 with TRBJ2-1; no reliable D call. The CDR3 extends over 14 amino acids. Germline V gives CDR1 DFQATT, CDR2 SNEGSKA (reference sequence). Between the trimmed V and J ends, which lost 5 bases and 0 bases, there was a span of 11 bases. CDR3 sequence reads: CSAVGRSSYNEQFF. DNA of the CDR3: TGCAGTGCTGTTGGTAGGAGCTCCTACAATGAGCAGTTCTTC.

The CDR3 sequence is CASSPRAFLETQYF. The CDR3 nucleotides are TGTGCCAGCAGCCCTAGAGCCTTCTTGGAGACCCAGTACTTC. J is TRBJ2-5 and V is TRBV7-9; D is uncertain. The germline V gene has CDR1 SEHNR and CDR2 FQNEAQ (reference sequence). The germline V and J ends were trimmed by 5 bases and 5 bases, with 15 bases remaining between them. CDR3 length: 14 residues.

This clonotype has only a few counts. The V gene is TRBV6-2 or TRBV6-3, the J gene TRBJ2-7, with 8 bases fitting TRBD1. The J segment lost 3 bases and the V segment lost 5 bases, leaving 9 bases of the junction unmatched. The CDR3 length is 15 residues. CDR1 is MNHEY and CDR2 is SVGEGT in the germline V gene. CDR3: CASSTRTGTGYEQYV. As DNA, the CDR3 is TGTGCCAGCAGTACCCGGACAGGGACAGGCTACGAGCAGTACGTC.

The table lists this clonotype with a few counts. The V gene is TRBV6-1, the J gene TRBJ2-5, with a weak D call TRBD2 (5 bases). V was pared by 4 bases and J by 4 bases, with 16 bases between. CDR1 and CDR2 from the germline V gene are MNHNS and SASEGT. The CDR3 loop spans 15 amino acids. CDR3: CASSALEGEGETQYF. DNA of the CDR3: TGTGCCAGCAGTGCCCTAGAGGGAGAGGGAGAGACCCAGTACTTC.

J is TRBJ1-4 and V is TRBV4-1; 7 nucleotides line up with TRBD1. Per germline, CDR1 MGHRA and CDR2 YSYEKL. The junction had 6 bases not matched to a gene; V was cut back by 6 bases and J by 5 bases. The CDR3 is 14 residues long. The CDR3 spells CASSPDRRNEKLFF. CDR3 nucleotides: TGCGCCAGCAGTCCGGACAGGCGGAATGAAAAACTGTTTTTT.

This clonotype was seen a few times. This sequence joins TRBV29-1 and TRBJ1-2, with TRBD1 matching over 8 bases. The CDR3 spans 13 residues. J lost 5 bases, V lost 5 bases, and 7 bases had no gene match. CDR1 and CDR2 from the germline V gene are SQVTM and ANQGSEA. DNA for the CDR3: TGCAGCGTTAAGGCAGGGGGCAATTATGGCTACACCTTC. It specifies CSVKAGGNYGYTF.

This clonotype occurred many times. The chain recombines TRBV7-8 with TRBJ2-5; D might be TRBD1 (6 bases). CDR1 is SGHVS and CDR2 is FQNEAQ in the germline V gene. Trimming shortened V by 2 bases and J by 2 bases, and 15 bases separated the two germline ends. This CDR3 is built from 16 residues. In DNA form, the CDR3 reads TGTGCCAGCAGCTTAAACTTAAGGACAGCTCAAGAGACCCAGTACTTC. Protein sequence: CASSLNLRTAQETQYF.

The gene calls are TRBV5-5 and TRBJ1-6; the D is unclear. This CDR3 spans 13 amino acids. CDR1 is SGHKS and CDR2 is YYEKEE in the germline V gene (reference sequence). The ends were cut back, 0 bases at V and 8 bases at J, with 6 bases in the middle. DNA for the CDR3: TGTGCCAGCAGCTTGGATCTGGATTCACCCCTCCACTTT. It specifies CASSLDLDSPLHF.

This clonotype was observed a handful of times. V is TRBV4-1 and J is TRBJ2-7; 11 positions agree with TRBD2. CDR3 length: 16 amino acids. In germline, CDR1 is MGHRA, CDR2 YSYEKL. Germline trimming cut 2 bases from V and 5 bases from J; bases unmatched to any gene: 8. For the CDR3, the DNA is TGCGCCAGCAGCCAATCATTAGCGGGAGGGCCCCACGAGCAGTACTTC. Translating gives CASSQSLAGGPHEQYF.

This clonotype was observed a handful of times. The genes are TRBV20-1 and TRBJ2-2, with D perhaps TRBD1 or TRBD2 (6 bases each). Per germline, CDR1 DFQATT and CDR2 SNEGSKA (reference sequence). V gave up 0 bases and J gave up 1 base, with 15 bases separating them. CDR3 length equals 17 residues. The CDR3 DNA follows: TGCAGTGCTAGAGATCGGAGGGGGACATTGAACACCGGGGAGCTGTTTTTT. Its protein product is CSARDRRGTLNTGELFF.

This clonotype was seen at least ten times. The chain employs TRBV12-3 or TRBV12-4 and TRBJ2-1; D perhaps matches TRBD2 (5 bases). The CDR3 totals 14 residues. V was trimmed by 0 bases and J by 4 bases, leaving 7 bases between them. CDR3 sequence reads: CASSLAGVYNEQFF. CDR3 sequence (DNA): TGTGCCAGCAGTTTAGCCGGGGTATACAATGAGCAGTTCTTC.

By sample share, this clonotype is medium-sized. This chain links TRBV3-1 with TRBJ1-1; D not certain. Trimming took 4 bases from V and 2 from J, leaving 14 bases between them. The CDR3 length is 15 residues. Germline CDR1 and CDR2: LGHDT and YNNKEL (reference sequence). CDR3 sequence: CASSPFRFLNTEAFF. The CDR3 DNA reads as TGTGCCAGCAGCCCCTTCCGTTTTTTAAACACTGAAGCTTTCTTT.

The chain is built from TRBV19 and TRBJ1-2; D remains ambiguous. CDR3 length: 12 residues. Germline V CDR1 and CDR2: LNHDA, SQIVND (reference sequence). Trimming took off 8 bases at V and 4 bases at J, with 11 bases between the two ends. The CDR3 is CASGDGGYGYTF. The CDR3 bases are TGTGCCAGTGGTGACGGTGGCTATGGCTACACCTTC.

As concerns this clonotype: It is likely a read error, because the conserved phenylalanine at the end of the CDR3 is missing. J is TRBJ1-5 and V is TRBV12-3 or TRBV12-4; D might be TRBD1 (5 bases). This CDR3 spans 13 amino acids. The germline V and J ends were trimmed by 6 bases and 9 bases, with 15 bases remaining between them. The DNA for the CDR3 is TGTGCCAGCAGCGAGGGACTTCCATTGCCCCAGCATTAT. The encoded protein is CASSEGLPLPQHY.

V usage is TRBV12-3 or TRBV12-4 and J usage is TRBJ2-4; D gene unclear. This CDR3 spans 14 amino acids. V gave up 1 base and J gave up 8 bases, with 12 bases separating them. The CDR3 DNA is TGTGCCAGCAGTTTAGGGCTTGGGTTGGACATTCAGTACTTC. Translated, it gives CASSLGLGLDIQYF.

This chain joins TRBV5-1 and TRBJ2-1, with 9 nucleotides matching TRBD2. This CDR3 comprises 16 residues. Unmatched junction bases numbered 9, after V lost 1 base and J lost 7 bases. Germline-derived CDR1 and CDR2 are SGHRS and YFSETQ. CDR3 DNA sequence: TGCGCCAGCAGCTTGTCCGGGACTAGCTCGTGGAATGAGCAGTTCTTC. This gives the protein CASSLSGTSSWNEQFF.

This clonotype was recorded many times. The chain links TRBV12-3 or TRBV12-4 to TRBJ1-2; D not resolved. V lost 6 bases to trimming and J lost 6 bases, with 17 bases between them. This CDR3 comprises 14 residues. The CDR3 region has the DNA TGTGCCAGCAGCCCCCCACCGGTGGGCGATGGCTACACCTTC. It yields the protein CASSPPPVGDGYTF.

The gene calls are TRBV7-9 and TRBJ2-7; 7 bases line up with TRBD1. The CDR3 is 13 residues long. Germline assignment: CDR1 SEHNR and CDR2 FQNEAQ (reference sequence). V shed 5 bases and J 3 bases; nucleotides not matched to a gene: 4. The DNA for the CDR3 is TGTGCCAGCAGCCCTTGGGACAGCTACGAGCAGTACTTC. Amino acid sequence: CASSPWDSYEQYF.

This chain uses TRBV9 with TRBJ2-2, with D perhaps matching TRBD1 (5 bases). Germline CDR1 reads SGDLS; CDR2 reads YYNGEE. The CDR3 is 14 amino acids. V was pared by 0 bases and J by 4 bases, with 7 bases between. This CDR3 reads CASSVEGFTGELFF. The CDR3 coding sequence is TGTGCCAGCAGCGTAGAGGGGTTCACCGGGGAGCTGTTTTTT.

This chain links TRBV7-3 with TRBJ2-1; 8 bases match TRBD2. From germline, CDR1 is SGHTA and CDR2 FQGTGA. With V trimmed by 5 bases and J by 5 bases, 14 bases remained unmatched. This CDR3 comprises 17 residues. This chain's CDR3 is CASSPSGSLIFNNEQFF. The CDR3 DNA reads TGTGCCAGCAGCCCGAGCGGGAGTTTAATCTTTAACAATGAGCAGTTCTTC.

The table lists this clonotype with many counts. The chain combines TRBV20-1 with TRBJ1-2; TRBD1 matches 9 bases. Germline V gene sequence: CDR1 DFQATT, CDR2 SNEGSKA (reference sequence). This CDR3 is built from 16 residues. Trimming took 0 bases from V and 0 from J; bases not matched to a gene: 5. In DNA, the CDR3 is TGCAGTGCTAGAGACAGCGACAGGGGGGCTAACTATGGCTACACCTTC. Translating it yields CSARDSDRGANYGYTF.